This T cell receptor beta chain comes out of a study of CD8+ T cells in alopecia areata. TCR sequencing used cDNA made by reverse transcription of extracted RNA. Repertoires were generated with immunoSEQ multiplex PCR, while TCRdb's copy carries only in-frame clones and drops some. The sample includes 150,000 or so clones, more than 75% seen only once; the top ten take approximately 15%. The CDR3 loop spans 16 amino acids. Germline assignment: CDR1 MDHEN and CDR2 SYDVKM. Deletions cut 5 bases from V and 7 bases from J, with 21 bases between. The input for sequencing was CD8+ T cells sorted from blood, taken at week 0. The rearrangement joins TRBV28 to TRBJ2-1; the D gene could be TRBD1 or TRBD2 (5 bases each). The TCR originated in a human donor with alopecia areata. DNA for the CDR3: TGTGCCAGCAGTACCGGATCGTCCGGGACGCTAAATGAGCAGTTCTTC. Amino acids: CASSTGSSGTLNEQFF.